This TCR beta chain is from a study of post-analysis software for immune sequencing data. Study-wide background: The study covered relapsing-remitting, secondary progressive and progressive-relapsing courses of multiple sclerosis. Study results and limitations: Samples from a shared batch, those prepared together, strongly co-clustered by F measure. Among a few TRBV segments more frequent in patients than controls were TRBV5-6, TRBV5-1 and TRBV20-1. Compared with controls, patients showed significantly lower normalized Chao1 diversity.

This clonotype was observed a few times. Antigen unknown. Prepared libraries of TCR beta cDNA carried unique molecular identifiers. T cells numbering roughly 1 to 10 million yielded about 500,000 cDNA molecules. Via MiXCR, TCRdb re-called the PCR reads, giving one row per CDR3 protein. This table has around 180,000 distinct CDR3 sequences, about 32% appearing once. This CDR3 contains 15 residues. After removal of 1 base from V and 6 bases from J, the junction contained 4 bases not matched to a gene. CDR1 and CDR2 (germline): SGHVS, FQNEAQ. The specimen sequenced was blood. The rearrangement links TRBV7-8 to TRBJ2-1; 9 nucleotides align to TRBD2. The TCR comes from a girl aged 5-17 years with multiple sclerosis. CDR3 loop: CASSLVGGRGNEQFF. The DNA of the CDR3 is TGTGCCAGCAGCTTAGTCGGCGGGAGGGGCAATGAGCAGTTCTTC.